The rows below give T cell receptor beta chains drawn from one sample of a study of cytomegalovirus exposure and HLA in healthy donors. Libraries were prepared by immunoSEQ multiplex PCR; TCRdb keeps only in-frame clonotypes and omits some of them. This sample yields under 200,000 clones, of which 60% to 80% are seen a single time; 2.6% belongs to the top ten. Material: PBMCs. All receptors come from a woman in her thirties or forties in good health and CMV-seropositive. The conserved cysteine and the conserved F or W are not part of the CDR3 here. The order of the fields is V gene, J gene, CDR3 protein.

V gene: TRBV4-3
J gene: TRBJ1-1
CDR3 protein: ASSQGRSTEAF

V gene: TRBV6-6
J gene: TRBJ1-1
CDR3 protein: ASSFKTGMNTEAF

V gene: TRBV27
J gene: NA
CDR3 protein: ASSSLPGQGSSSYEQY

V gene: TRBV10-2
J gene: TRBJ1-1
CDR3 protein: ASSESAGSEAF

V gene: TRBV10-2
J gene: TRBJ2-1
CDR3 protein: ASSESSTSGRAII

V gene: TRBV4-3
J gene: TRBJ1-3
CDR3 protein: ASSQERLSGNTIY

V gene: TRBV11-3
J gene: TRBJ2-1
CDR3 protein: ASSSLGGGSYNEQF

V gene: TRBV7-2
J gene: TRBJ2-5
CDR3 protein: ASSILGARETQY

V gene: TRBV11-2
J gene: TRBJ2-3
CDR3 protein: ASSQLAGATDTQY

V gene: TRBV5-6
J gene: TRBJ2-2
CDR3 protein: ASSLETANTGELF

V gene: TRBV7-2
J gene: TRBJ1-4
CDR3 protein: ASSLAPGVEEKLF

V gene: TRBV7-2
J gene: TRBJ2-7
CDR3 protein: ASSLAGPTSYEQY

V gene: TRBV5-6
J gene: TRBJ1-4
CDR3 protein: ASSSIDRGLRKLF

V gene: TRBV7-9
J gene: TRBJ1-4
CDR3 protein: ASSLVGAEVTV

V gene: TRBV7-2
J gene: TRBJ1-1
CDR3 protein: ASSQTPLNTEAF

V gene: TRBV7-2
J gene: TRBJ2-3
CDR3 protein: ASSLVSSGGAMDTQY

V gene: TRBV7-2
J gene: TRBJ2-2
CDR3 protein: ASGRGAGTGELF

V gene: TRBV27
J gene: TRBJ2-1
CDR3 protein: ASNGHGLAGQEQF

V gene: TRBV25-1
J gene: TRBJ1-2
CDR3 protein: ASRPQGGGSGYT

V gene: TRBV29-1
J gene: TRBJ2-7
CDR3 protein: SVLGTGGWEQY

V gene: TRBV30
J gene: TRBJ1-2
CDR3 protein: ASYLQGVPT

V gene: TRBV10-3
J gene: TRBJ2-1
CDR3 protein: AISPRDTYNEQF

V gene: TRBV18
J gene: TRBJ1-1
CDR3 protein: ASSPDRVGLNTEAF

V gene: TRBV27
J gene: TRBJ1-5
CDR3 protein: ASSPRQGKVYSNQPQH

V gene: TRBV4-1
J gene: TRBJ2-5
CDR3 protein: ASSRDAGGETQY

V gene: TRBV5-4
J gene: TRBJ2-5
CDR3 protein: ASSLAKLAGGQETQY

V gene: TRBV6-5
J gene: TRBJ1-6
CDR3 protein: ASRGDRANSPLH

V gene: TRBV7-2
J gene: TRBJ2-7
CDR3 protein: ASSLAGLAGGPYEQY

V gene: TRBV9
J gene: TRBJ2-3
CDR3 protein: ASSVGASGSTDTQY

V gene: TRBV10-2
J gene: TRBJ1-1
CDR3 protein: ASSVSWVAGNTEAF

V gene: TRBV29-1
J gene: TRBJ2-4
CDR3 protein: SVCWTGGNIQY

V gene: TRBV4-3
J gene: TRBJ2-3
CDR3 protein: ASSQEGGSTDTQY

V gene: TRBV7-2
J gene: TRBJ2-3
CDR3 protein: ASSPSGSGAWGSQY

V gene: TRBV4-1
J gene: TRBJ2-1
CDR3 protein: ATMGLRGHEQF

V gene: TRBV29-1
J gene: TRBJ2-1
CDR3 protein: SVAELAPNEQF

V gene: TRBV6-6
J gene: TRBJ1-2
CDR3 protein: AYKGTGTYGYT

V gene: TRBV6-5
J gene: TRBJ2-7
CDR3 protein: ASSYRGSGYEQY

V gene: TRBV9
J gene: TRBJ2-1
CDR3 protein: ASSVGTSGRADPSYNEQF

V gene: TRBV11-2
J gene: TRBJ1-2
CDR3 protein: ASSSIRHGGQGVGGYT

V gene: TRBV6-6
J gene: TRBJ2-7
CDR3 protein: ASSPGLAGWNYEQY

V gene: TRBV7-2
J gene: TRBJ1-2
CDR3 protein: ASSLGQTTGQGGGYT

V gene: TRBV6-1
J gene: TRBJ1-1
CDR3 protein: ASRVQGGNTEAF

V gene: TRBV18
J gene: TRBJ1-1
CDR3 protein: ASFQGQSRGAEAF

V gene: TRBV19
J gene: TRBJ1-1
CDR3 protein: ASSLMTGGKTEAF

V gene: TRBV4-3
J gene: TRBJ1-5
CDR3 protein: ASSQEIIAGVSGQPQH

V gene: TRBV5-1
J gene: TRBJ1-3
CDR3 protein: ASSLTVTGAGNTIY

V gene: TRBV4-1
J gene: TRBJ1-2
CDR3 protein: ASSPERTGSYGYT

V gene: TRBV7-2
J gene: TRBJ2-1
CDR3 protein: ASSLEGGGNYNEQF

V gene: TRBV4-1
J gene: TRBJ1-2
CDR3 protein: ASRGTLANYGYT

V gene: TRBV6-6
J gene: TRBJ2-3
CDR3 protein: ASSYGLAGLTDTQY

V gene: TRBV5-1
J gene: TRBJ1-2
CDR3 protein: ASRRALESYGYT